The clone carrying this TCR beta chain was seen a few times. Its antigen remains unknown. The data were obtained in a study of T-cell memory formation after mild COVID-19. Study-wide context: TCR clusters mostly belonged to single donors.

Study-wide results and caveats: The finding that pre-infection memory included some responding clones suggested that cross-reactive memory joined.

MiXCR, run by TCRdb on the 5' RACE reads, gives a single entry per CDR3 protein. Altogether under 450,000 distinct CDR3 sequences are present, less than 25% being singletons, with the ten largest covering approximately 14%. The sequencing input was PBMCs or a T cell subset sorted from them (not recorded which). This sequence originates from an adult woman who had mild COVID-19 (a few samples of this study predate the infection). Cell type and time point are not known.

CDR3 in amino acids: CASSLSGRIHSNQPQHF. CDR3 nucleotide sequence: TGTGCCAGCAGCCTTAGTGGCAGAATCCATAGCAATCAGCCCCAGCATTTT. The V call is TRBV4-2, the J call TRBJ1-5; no clear D. The CDR3 spans 17 residues. CDR1 and CDR2 from the germline V gene are LGHNA and YNFKEQ. Deletions cut 4 bases from V and 0 bases from J, with 16 bases between.